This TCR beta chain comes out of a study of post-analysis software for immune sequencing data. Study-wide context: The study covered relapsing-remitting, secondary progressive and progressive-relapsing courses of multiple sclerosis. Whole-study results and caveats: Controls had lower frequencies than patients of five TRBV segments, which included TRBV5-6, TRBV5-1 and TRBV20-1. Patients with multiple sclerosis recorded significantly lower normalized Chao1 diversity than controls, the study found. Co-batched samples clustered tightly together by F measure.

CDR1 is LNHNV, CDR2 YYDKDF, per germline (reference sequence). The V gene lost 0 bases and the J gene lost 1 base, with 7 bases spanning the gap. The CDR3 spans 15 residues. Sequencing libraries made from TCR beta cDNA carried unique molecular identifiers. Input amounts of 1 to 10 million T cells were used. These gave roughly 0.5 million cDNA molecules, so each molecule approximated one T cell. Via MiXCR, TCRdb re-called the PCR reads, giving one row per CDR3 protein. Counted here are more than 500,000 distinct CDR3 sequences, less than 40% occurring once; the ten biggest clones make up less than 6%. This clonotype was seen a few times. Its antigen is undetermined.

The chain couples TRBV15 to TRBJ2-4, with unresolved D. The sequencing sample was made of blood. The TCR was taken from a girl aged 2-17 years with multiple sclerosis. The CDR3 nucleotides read TGTGCCACCAGCAGAGATAACGGGGCCAAAAACATTCAGTACTTC. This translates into CATSRDNGAKNIQYF.